The 26 T cell receptor beta chains given below trace back to one sample, sequenced in a study of blood T cells in healthy people across ages (dated by TCRdb to the mid-2010s). The receptor library was made with 5' RACE. The reads were generated on an Illumina HiSeq 2500. A second PCR of about 7 to 12 cycles was run with a J-beta primer mix and a sample-barcoded 5' primer. TCRdb ran its own pipeline on the public reads, namely fastp trimming at Q25 and MiXCR clone calling, and kept in-frame beta chains. Merged by CDR3 protein, the rows form single entries marked with the most common genes and DNA. For this sample the table gives around 990,000 distinct CDR3 sequences, of which approximately 26% were detected only once. The ten largest clones capture less than 0.85% of the sample. The same specimen was also included in a second study, on T cells of mothers and their children.

Sequenced material: blood. The source of these receptors is a girl aged 2 to 10 in good health.

This clonotype was detected only a few times. The genes are TRBV7-9 and TRBJ2-5; perhaps TRBD2 as D (6 bases). V was clipped by 2 bases and J by 4 bases, with 14 bases between them. The length of the CDR3 is 15 residues. CDR1 is SEHNR and CDR2 is FQNEAQ in the germline V gene (reference sequence). Here the CDR3 reads CASSLISGSRETQYF. The CDR3 DNA sequence: TGTGCCAGCAGCTTAATTAGCGGCTCGAGAGAGACCCAGTACTTC.

This clonotype was counted between two and nine times. V usage is TRBV10-3 and J usage is TRBJ2-3; possibly TRBD2 for D (5 bases). Trimming removed 8 bases from V and 2 bases from J, with 14 bases in between. This CDR3 comprises 14 residues. In germline, CDR1 is ENHRY, CDR2 SYGVKD. CDR3 protein: CAISGQRDTDTQYF. CDR3 DNA sequence: TGTGCCATCTCGGGCCAGAGGGACACAGATACGCAGTATTTT.

This clonotype was seen at least ten times. The CDR3 coding sequence is TGTGCCAGCAGCTTAAGTGGGGGCACGGCCCAGTACTTC. Amino acids: CASSLSGGTAQYF. The rearrangement joins TRBV7-3 to TRBJ2-5; a weak D match, TRBD1 (6 bases). The CDR3 runs to 13 residues. Per germline, CDR1 SGHTA and CDR2 FQGTGA. Trimming took 1 base from V and 9 from J, leaving 12 bases between them.

This chain joins TRBV7-9 and TRBJ1-1; D is possibly TRBD1 (5 bases). V lost 3 bases and J lost 4, with 12 bases in between. The CDR3 totals 14 residues. Germline loops: CDR1 SEHNR, CDR2 FQNEAQ (reference sequence). The CDR3 nucleotides read TGTGCCAGCAGCTTTCACGGGGCCTTCACTGAAGCTTTCTTT. The encoded protein is CASSFHGAFTEAFF. The whole variable domain, filled in from reference TRBV7-9 and TRBJ1-1, reads DTGVSQNPRHKITKRGQNVTFRCDPISEHNRLYWYRQTLGQGPEFLTYFQNEAQLEKSRLLSDRFSAERPKGSFSTLEIQRTEQGDSAMYLCASSFHGAFTEAFFGQGTRLTVV.

This chain links TRBV28 with TRBJ2-1; D is perhaps TRBD2 (6 bases). CDR1 MDHEN and CDR2 SYDVKM come from the germline V gene. V shed 6 bases and J shed 4 bases, with 16 bases lying between them. The CDR3 has 15 residues. The CDR3 protein is CASRPGTLTYNEQFF. The CDR3 DNA reads as TGTGCCAGCAGGCCCGGGACTCTCACTTACAATGAGCAGTTCTTC.

The rearrangement uses TRBV29-1 and TRBJ2-3, with D perhaps matching TRBD1 (5 bases). This CDR3 comprises 16 residues. The ends were cut back, 7 bases at V and 0 bases at J, with 20 bases in the middle. Germline CDR1 and CDR2: SQVTM and ANQGSEA. CDR3 DNA sequence: TGCAGCGCAGAAGGTCCAGGGTTTCTTAGCACAGATACGCAGTATTTT. Its translation: CSAEGPGFLSTDTQYF.

DNA of the CDR3: TGTGCCACCAGTGATTTTGGGATCAATCAGCCCCAGCATTTT. Translating it yields CATSDFGINQPQHF. The rearrangement links TRBV24-1 to TRBJ1-5; D is unresolved. V gave up 1 base and J gave up 3 bases, with 6 bases separating them. The CDR3 is made up of 14 amino acids. From germline, CDR1 is KGHDR and CDR2 SFDVKD.

This clonotype has only a few counts. This chain joins TRBV20-1 and TRBJ1-4, with D possibly matching TRBD1 (6 bases). The V end was cut by 0 bases, the J end by 7 bases, with 12 bases between. Per the germline V gene, CDR1 is DFQATT and CDR2 is SNEGSKA (reference sequence). The CDR3 extends over 14 amino acids. The CDR3 is CSARDYQGSEKLFF. The CDR3 nucleotides are TGCAGTGCTAGAGATTACCAGGGGTCTGAAAAACTGTTTTTT.

The chain uses TRBV20-1 and TRBJ2-7; TRBD2 matches 11 bases. The length of the CDR3 is 13 residues. V dropped 6 bases and J dropped 3; count of bases not matched to a gene: 4. Germline CDR1 DFQATT, CDR2 SNEGSKA (reference sequence). The CDR3 reads CSALGLADYEQYF. As DNA, the CDR3 is TGCAGTGCCCTGGGACTAGCGGACTACGAGCAGTACTTC.

This chain joins TRBV24-1 and TRBJ1-2; D perhaps matches TRBD1 (6 bases). The germline V gene has CDR1 KGHDR and CDR2 SFDVKD. Trimming left V 7 bases short and J 8 bases short, with 16 bases between. The CDR3 loop spans 13 amino acids. The CDR3 spells CATRDNRAWGYTF. The CDR3 nucleotides are TGTGCCACCAGGGATAACAGGGCTTGGGGCTACACCTTC.

The chain has TRBV12-3 or TRBV12-4 and TRBJ2-2; TRBD2 is a possible D gene (5 bases). V was cut by 2 bases and J by 4 bases, with 8 bases left in between. The CDR3 covers 14 residues. In DNA form, the CDR3 reads TGTGCCAGCAGTTTAAGTGGGAGCACCGGGGAGCTGTTTTTT. Protein: CASSLSGSTGELFF.

This rearrangement joins TRBV12-3 or TRBV12-4 to TRBJ2-2; 10 positions agree with TRBD1. The CDR3 covers 15 residues. The V and J ends lost 6 bases and 1 base, in that order; junction bases with no gene match: 2. This CDR3 is CASRGQGRNTGELFF. For the CDR3, the DNA is TGTGCCAGCAGGGGACAGGGGAGGAACACCGGGGAGCTGTTTTTT.

This clonotype has just a few counts. The V gene is TRBV29-1, the J gene TRBJ1-1; D gene unclear. Trimming cost V 2 bases and J 4 bases, with 5 bases left between them. CDR1 is SQVTM and CDR2 is ANQGSEA in the germline V gene. CDR3 length: 11 residues. The CDR3 DNA sequence: TGCAGCGTTGAACGGGTCACTGAAGCTTTCTTT. Its translation is CSVERVTEAFF.

This clonotype was recorded a few times. V usage is TRBV6-5 and J usage is TRBJ1-3; D is unresolved. This CDR3 comprises 15 residues. Trimming took 7 bases from V and 0 from J, leaving 13 bases between them. CDR1 is MNHEY and CDR2 is SVGAGI in the germline V gene. CDR3 in DNA: TGTGCCAGCATTCACCTTGGCCTCTCTGGAAACACCATATATTTT. This translates into CASIHLGLSGNTIYF.

This chain joins TRBV27 and TRBJ2-2; 9 nucleotides line up with TRBD2. Germline CDR1 MNHEY, CDR2 SMNVEV (reference sequence). The CDR3 has 18 amino acids. V dropped 6 bases and J dropped 5; count of bases not matched to a gene: 16. This CDR3 is CASSYLIAGDGGTGELFF. The CDR3 bases are TGTGCCAGCAGCTACCTTATAGCGGGAGACGGAGGGACCGGGGAGCTGTTTTTT.

This clonotype came up a few times. The V call is TRBV7-8, the J call TRBJ2-1; D may match TRBD1 or TRBD2 (5 bases each). The CDR3 covers 17 residues. The germline V gene has CDR1 SGHVS and CDR2 FQNEAQ. Deletions cut 5 bases from V and 0 bases from J, with 17 bases between. CDR3 DNA sequence: TGTGCCAGCAGCGACCCCGGGACCGCCAGCTCCTACAATGAGCAGTTCTTC. It specifies CASSDPGTASSYNEQFF.

This clonotype was counted a few times. The rearrangement links TRBV6-2 or TRBV6-3 to TRBJ2-7; a possible D gene is TRBD2 (5 bases). The V end was cut by 8 bases, the J end by 0 bases, with 11 bases between. This CDR3 has 13 residues. CDR1 MNHEY and CDR2 SVGEGT come from the germline V gene. CDR3 bases: TGTGCCAGCGGGAGCGCCGGCTCCTACGAGCAGTACTTC. It encodes CASGSAGSYEQYF.

This sequence joins TRBV20-1 and TRBJ2-5; TRBD1 is a possible D gene (6 bases). The end of the DNA fits TRBJ2-7 better, so the J call may be wrong. Germline V gene sequence: CDR1 DFQATT, CDR2 SNEGSKA (reference sequence). The CDR3 totals 13 residues. CDR3 in amino acids: CSAKREGVYEQYF. The CDR3 region has the DNA TGCAGTGCCAAAAGAGAGGGGGTTTACGAGCAGTACTTC.

The chain uses TRBV7-2 and TRBJ1-5; 8 bases are a match to TRBD1. With the DNA end fitting TRBJ2-3 better, the J assignment may be wrong. The CDR3 contains 16 residues. Germline CDR1 SGHTA, CDR2 FQGNSA. The CDR3 sequence: CASSLDFGQGIQPQYF. The CDR3 DNA sequence: TGTGCCAGCAGCTTAGATTTCGGACAGGGTATCCAGCCCCAGTATTTT.

CDR3 sequence (DNA): TGTGCCAGCAGCTTGACGCAGGTCCAAGAGACCCAGTACTTC. It translates to CASSLTQVQETQYF. The rearrangement joins TRBV5-6 to TRBJ2-5; D ambiguous. Trimming stripped 1 base from V and 1 base from J, with 8 bases between. This CDR3 has 14 amino acids. Germline V lookup: CDR1 SGHDT, CDR2 YYEEEE.

This clonotype was detected ten times or more. The J gene is TRBJ1-2, the V gene TRBV4-3; TRBD1 is a possible D gene (6 bases). This CDR3 comprises 15 residues. Germline loops: CDR1 LGHNA, CDR2 YSLEER. V was pared by 0 bases and J by 6 bases, with 14 bases between. CDR3 DNA sequence: TGCGCCAGCAGCCAAGATGGAGCAGGGGTCGATGGCTACACCTTC. It codes for CASSQDGAGVDGYTF.

The V call is TRBV6-6, the J call TRBJ1-1; D is ambiguous. The germline V gene encodes CDR1 MNHNY and CDR2 SVGAGI (reference sequence). CDR3 length: 15 residues. V was shortened by 5 bases and J by 5 bases, with 18 bases between the two germline ends. The CDR3 nucleotides read TGTGCCAGCAGTCCAGGTTCCCAGGCGAGTACTGAAGCTTTCTTT. Its protein is CASSPGSQASTEAFF.

This clonotype has a count of ten or more. The V and J genes are TRBV20-1 and TRBJ2-5, with TRBD2 matching 8 bases. Germline CDR1 reads DFQATT; CDR2 reads SNEGSKA (reference sequence). V shed 2 bases, J shed 4 bases, and the junction held 0 bases outside the gene matches. The CDR3 length is 12 residues. The CDR3 region has the DNA TGCAGTGCTAGACTAGCGGGAGAGACCCAGTACTTC. Residues: CSARLAGETQYF.

This sequence joins TRBV10-3 and TRBJ1-1, with a tentative D call TRBD1 (5 bases). Trimming stripped 8 bases from V and 3 bases from J, with 13 bases between. From germline, CDR1 is ENHRY and CDR2 SYGVKD. There are 13 residues in the CDR3. The CDR3 reads CAIQTDPDTEAFF. CDR3 nucleotides: TGTGCCATCCAGACAGACCCTGACACTGAAGCTTTCTTT.

The chain is built from TRBV4-2 and TRBJ2-1; D possibly corresponds to TRBD2 (5 bases). The V gene's germline CDR1 is LGHNA and CDR2 YNFKEQ. The germline V and J ends were trimmed by 4 bases and 5 bases, with 9 bases remaining between them. This CDR3 spans 13 amino acids. As DNA, the CDR3 is TGTGCCAGCAGCCGCACACTAGACAATGAGCAGTTCTTC. Its translation: CASSRTLDNEQFF.

The chain joins TRBV9 to TRBJ2-2; D remains unclear. Trimming took 4 bases from V and 8 from J, leaving 15 bases between them. Germline CDR1 SGDLS, CDR2 YYNGEE. This CDR3 is 14 amino acids long. CDR3 loop: CASSINLPEGELFF. In DNA form, the CDR3 reads TGTGCCAGCAGCATTAACCTCCCTGAGGGGGAGCTGTTTTTT.